The following is a T cell receptor (beta chain) sequence with its context. Its antigen remains unknown. PCR was performed a second time for about 7 to 12 cycles using a sample-barcoded 5' primer and a J-beta primer mix. TCRdb passed the 5' RACE reads through MiXCR, listing each CDR3 protein once. The sample shows 890,000 or so distinct CDR3 sequences, 60% to 80% of them seen only once. Isolation of PBMCs gave at least 7 million cells per sample. The sample belongs to a study of blood T cells in healthy people across ages. Study information: Template switching picked up about one barcoded beta molecule for each two T cells.

Germline V gene sequence: CDR1 DFQATT, CDR2 SNEGSKA (reference sequence). The CDR3 sequence is 12 residues long. The V end was cut by 6 bases, the J end by 0 bases, with 6 bases between. Findings and caveats of the study: Unknown CMV status may confound age-related changes in expanded clones. As naive T cell percentage varied, TCR beta diversity correlated strongly with it.

The V call is TRBV20-1, the J call TRBJ2-4; perhaps TRBD2 as D (5 bases). Input material: blood. The origin of this receptor is a young man in good health. The CDR3: CSAGEAKNIQYF. Written as DNA, the CDR3 is TGCAGTGCCGGGGAAGCCAAAAACATTCAGTACTTC.